Sequencing of this T cell receptor beta chain was carried out in a study of blood T cell repertoires in COVID-19. About the study: Specimens from acute and convalescent COVID-19 originated in the United States, Italy and Spain.

This clone appeared once. After removal of 0 bases from V and 3 bases from J, the junction contained 16 bases not matched to a gene. From germline, CDR1 is SGHDN and CDR2 FVKESK. This CDR3 comprises 20 residues. The protocol was immunoSEQ multiplex PCR, while the TCRdb copy is restricted to in-frame clones and leaves out a portion. Of 51,000 or so clones listed, just under 90% are singletons. Sequences were obtained from peripheral blood. The chain joins TRBV14 to TRBJ2-1, with 8 bases fitting TRBD1. This clonotype was sampled from an elderly man with active or convalescent COVID-19. Written as DNA, the CDR3 is TGTGCCAGCAGCCAAGACACCCGATCCCACGACAGGGGAGTCTACAATGAGCAGTTCTTC. Residues: CASSQDTRSHDRGVYNEQFF. The full variable domain, its missing parts supplied by reference TRBV14 and TRBJ2-1, is EAGVTQFPSHSVIEKGQTVTLRCDPISGHDNLYWYRRVMGKEIKFLLHFVKESKQDESGMPNNRFLAERTGGTYSTLKVQPAELEDSGVYFCASSQDTRSHDRGVYNEQFFGPGTRLTVL.